A few counts support the clone carrying this TCR beta chain. Following RNA extraction, reverse transcription yielded cDNA that acted as the sequencing template. The table came from immunoSEQ multiplex PCR; TCRdb's copy has only in-frame clones and leaves some out. The sample shows about 110,000 clones, about 60% of them seen only once. These data are taken from a study of CD8+ T cells in alopecia areata. The ends were cut back, 8 bases at V and 2 bases at J, with 10 bases in the middle. The CDR3 is made up of 12 amino acids. Germline V lookup: CDR1 MGHDK, CDR2 SYGVNS. The sample comprised NKG2D-low CD8+ T cells sorted from blood. This sequence originates from a human donor with alopecia areata. The chain links TRBV25-1 to TRBJ2-7; TRBD1 is a possible D gene (5 bases). The CDR3 loop reads CASGQGTYEQYF. The CDR3 bases are TGTGCCAGCGGTCAGGGAACCTACGAGCAGTACTTC.